This TCR beta chain was recorded in a study of graft-versus-host responses after intestinal transplantation (dated by TCRdb to the early 2020s). Study-wide context: The transplants that recipients received were multivisceral, liver-intestinal, or isolated intestinal. Every recipient was given anti-thymocyte globulin induction, followed by 3 to 4 years of maintenance tacrolimus and steroids. Bulk TCR-beta CDR3 sequencing was used to track graft-versus-host and host-versus-graft alloreactive T cell clones in the graft, circulation and bone marrow after intestinal transplantation. Alloreactive clones were identified by sequencing pre-transplant mixed lymphocyte reaction products and comparing these products with unstimulated pre-transplant donor and recipient T cells. A cohort of about 25 intestinal transplant recipients, including one retransplant, was enrolled, and 3 patients lacking pretransplant specimens were excluded. A peak of at least 4% donor T cells among recipient peripheral blood mononuclear cells was the definition used for donor T cell macrochimerism. Rather than being sequenced by the commercial service, samples from a few later patients were sequenced in-house on an Illumina MiSeq and processed with MiXCR. What the work shows at the level of the full study, not this receptor alone: In patients with donor T cell macrochimerism, the allografts had high GvH to HvG T cell clonal ratios. Conclusions were limited by the relatively low number and heterogeneity of intestinal transplant patients. Early after transplant, declines in HvG clones were associated with peak levels of circulating GvH clones. GvH clones were found in recipient bone marrow, and some of the GvH clones appeared earlier in ileal mucosa or blood, which is consistent with an intestinal mucosal origin.

Of note for this clone: This receptor's antigen is unknown. One base away there is no much larger clone; base qualities are not given.

Unmatched junction bases come to 11, with V trimmed by 4 bases and J by 5 bases. The CDR3 sequence holds 16 residues, the cysteine and phenylalanine included. Just the 48-base CDR3 DNA is kept, in frame starting at base 1. The germline V gene yields SGHVS for CDR1 and FQNEAQ for CDR2. The time point label of this sample denotes: cells obtained before transplantation from donor or recipient. CD3+CD4+ and CD3+CD8+ populations were FACS-sorted from unstimulated pre-transplant donor and recipient cells taken from spleen or lymph nodes. Library generation was performed with the immunoSEQ multiplex PCR assay. For most patients, genomic DNA was isolated with the Qiagen DNeasy Blood and Tissue Kit and sent frozen to Adaptive Biotechnologies for TCR sequencing. High-throughput TCR-beta CDR3 sequencing of genomic DNA from most patients was performed by Adaptive Biotechnologies. As for the authors' bioinformatics: Adaptive's ImmunoSEQ software was the source of the TCR sequencing data for roughly 19 patients, while a few other patients were processed with MiXCR and VDJtools. To correct CD4 versus CD8 sorting errors, sequences present in both subsets at a frequency ratio below 5:1 were removed. Because the origin of CDR3 nucleotide sequences shared between donor and recipient could not be assigned, those sequences were removed. Alloreactive clones required at least 2-fold expansion over unstimulated cells and minimum CFSE-low frequency of 0.002% (template counts) or 0.001% (read counts). Mappable clones were those detected in sequenced pre-transplant spleen, lymph node, or MLR CFSE-low populations of the donor or recipient. The cumulative frequency of alloreactive clones was calculated as a percentage of all sequences, weighted by copy number. In its TCRdb copy, this immuneACCESS table keeps in-frame sequences only and misses some clones. Where compared with another copy, unresolved V genes explain less than half of these, and the others have no known cause. The DNA gave D and trimming, while V, J and clone size come from that table. Present in this sample are about 39,000 clones, nearly 95% of which were seen just once. 21% of the sample rests with the top ten.

The sequence was obtained from a human donor who was the organ donor for an intestinal transplant. The chain is encoded by TRBV7-8 joined to TRBJ1-2; 9 central bases correspond to TRBD1. The source material was unstimulated CD8+ T cells sorted from spleen or lymph node cells, sampled before transplant. The CDR3 in this case is CASSSSLRDRVYGYTF. The DNA sequence follows: TGTGCCAGCAGCTCCTCTCTGCGGGACAGGGTTTATGGCTACACCTTC.